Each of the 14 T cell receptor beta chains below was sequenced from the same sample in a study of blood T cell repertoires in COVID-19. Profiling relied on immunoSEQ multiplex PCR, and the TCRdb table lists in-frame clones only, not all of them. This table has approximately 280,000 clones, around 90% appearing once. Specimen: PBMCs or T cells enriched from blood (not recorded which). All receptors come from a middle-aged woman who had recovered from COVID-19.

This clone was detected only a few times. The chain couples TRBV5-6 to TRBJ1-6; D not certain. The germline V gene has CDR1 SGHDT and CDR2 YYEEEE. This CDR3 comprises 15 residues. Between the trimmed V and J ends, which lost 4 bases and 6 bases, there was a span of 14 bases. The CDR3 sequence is CASSPDREGNSPLHF. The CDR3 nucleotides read TGTGCCAGCAGCCCGGACCGGGAAGGTAATTCACCCCTCCACTTT.

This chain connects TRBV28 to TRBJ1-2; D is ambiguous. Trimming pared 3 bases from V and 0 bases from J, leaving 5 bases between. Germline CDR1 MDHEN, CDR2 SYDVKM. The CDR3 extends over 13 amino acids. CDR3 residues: CASSFGANYGYTF. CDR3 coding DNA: TGTGCCAGCAGTTTCGGGGCTAACTATGGCTACACCTTC.

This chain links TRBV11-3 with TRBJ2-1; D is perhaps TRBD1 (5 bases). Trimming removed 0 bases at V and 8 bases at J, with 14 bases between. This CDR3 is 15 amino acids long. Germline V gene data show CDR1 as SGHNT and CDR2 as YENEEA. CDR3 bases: TGTGCCAGCAGCTTAGATCTCAAGGGGTCCGATGAGCAGTTCTTC. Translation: CASSLDLKGSDEQFF.

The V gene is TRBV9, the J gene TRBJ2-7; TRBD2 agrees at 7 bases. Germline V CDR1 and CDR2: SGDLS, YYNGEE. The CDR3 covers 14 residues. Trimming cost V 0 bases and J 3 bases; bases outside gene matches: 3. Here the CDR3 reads CASSVAGGHYEQYF. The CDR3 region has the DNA TGTGCCAGCAGCGTAGCGGGAGGTCACTACGAGCAGTACTTC.

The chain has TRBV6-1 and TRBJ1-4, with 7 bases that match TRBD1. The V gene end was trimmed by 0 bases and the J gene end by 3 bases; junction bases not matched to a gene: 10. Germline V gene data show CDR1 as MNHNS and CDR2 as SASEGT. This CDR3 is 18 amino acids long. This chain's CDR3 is CASSEAPGPGGANEKLFF. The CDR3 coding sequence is TGTGCCAGCAGTGAAGCGCCGGGTCCAGGGGGAGCTAATGAAAAACTGTTTTTT.

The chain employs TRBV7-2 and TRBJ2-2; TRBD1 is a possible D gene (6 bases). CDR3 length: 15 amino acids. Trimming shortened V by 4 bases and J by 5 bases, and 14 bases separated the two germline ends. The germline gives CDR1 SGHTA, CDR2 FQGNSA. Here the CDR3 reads CASSSRDIRTGELFF. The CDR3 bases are TGTGCCAGCAGCTCCCGGGACATTCGAACCGGGGAGCTGTTTTTT.

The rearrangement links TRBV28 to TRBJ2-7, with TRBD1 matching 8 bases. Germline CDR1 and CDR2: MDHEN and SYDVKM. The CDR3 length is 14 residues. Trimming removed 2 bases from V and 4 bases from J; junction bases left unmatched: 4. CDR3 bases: TGTGCCAGCAGTTTAAACAGGGGGGTGTACGAGCAGTACTTC. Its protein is CASSLNRGVYEQYF.

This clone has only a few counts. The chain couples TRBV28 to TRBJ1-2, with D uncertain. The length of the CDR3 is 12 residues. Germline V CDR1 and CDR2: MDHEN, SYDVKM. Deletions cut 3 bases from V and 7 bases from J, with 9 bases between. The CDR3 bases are TGTGCCAGCAGTTTCAGGAGGGCTGGCTACACCTTC. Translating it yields CASSFRRAGYTF.

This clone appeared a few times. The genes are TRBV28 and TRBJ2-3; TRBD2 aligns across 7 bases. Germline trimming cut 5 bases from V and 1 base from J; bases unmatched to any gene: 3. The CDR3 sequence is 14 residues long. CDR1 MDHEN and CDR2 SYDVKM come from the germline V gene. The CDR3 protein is CASSLTSGTDTQYF. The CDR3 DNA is TGTGCCAGCAGTCTCACTAGCGGCACAGATACGCAGTATTTT.

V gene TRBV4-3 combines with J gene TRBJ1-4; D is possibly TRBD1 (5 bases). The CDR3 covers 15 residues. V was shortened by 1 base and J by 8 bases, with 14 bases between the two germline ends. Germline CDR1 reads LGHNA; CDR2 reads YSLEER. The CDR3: CASSQVGQGGEKLFF. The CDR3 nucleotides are TGCGCCAGCAGCCAAGTAGGGCAGGGAGGGGAAAAACTGTTTTTT.

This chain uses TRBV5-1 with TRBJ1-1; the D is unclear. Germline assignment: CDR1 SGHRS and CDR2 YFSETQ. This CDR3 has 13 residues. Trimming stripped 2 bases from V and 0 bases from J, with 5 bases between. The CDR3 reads CASSFGLNTEAFF. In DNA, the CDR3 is TGCGCCAGCAGCTTTGGCCTGAACACTGAAGCTTTCTTT.

The CDR3 DNA follows: TGTGCCTGGACACAGGGGGCTAGCAATCAGCCCCAGCATTTT. Amino acid sequence: CAWTQGASNQPQHF. V and J are TRBV30 and TRBJ1-5, with 9 nucleotides matching TRBD1. CDR1 is GTSNPN and CDR2 is SVGIG in the germline V gene (reference sequence). Unmatched junction bases numbered 1, after V lost 4 bases and J lost 0 bases. The CDR3 spans 14 residues.

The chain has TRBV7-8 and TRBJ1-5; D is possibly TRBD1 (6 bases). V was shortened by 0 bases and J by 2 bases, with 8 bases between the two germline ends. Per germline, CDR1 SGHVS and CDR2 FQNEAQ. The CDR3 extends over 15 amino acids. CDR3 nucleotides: TGTGCCAGCAGCTTAGCTAACAGGGGCAATCAGCCCCAGCATTTT. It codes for CASSLANRGNQPQHF.

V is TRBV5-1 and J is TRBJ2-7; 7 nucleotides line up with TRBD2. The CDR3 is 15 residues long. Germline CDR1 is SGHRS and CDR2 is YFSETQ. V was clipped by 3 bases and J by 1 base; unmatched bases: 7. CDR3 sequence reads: CASSWASGSSYEQYF. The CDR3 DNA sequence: TGCGCCAGCAGCTGGGCTAGCGGATCGTCCTACGAGCAGTACTTC.